This is a list of T cell receptor beta chains from one sample in a study of shared clonotypes between healthy human individuals. Sequenced by immunoSEQ multiplex PCR; TCRdb stores in-frame clones only, minus some. The sample consists of around 700,000 clones, around four fifths of them appearing once. Material: memory CD4+ T cells sorted from blood. The source is a woman aged 25-40 years in good health. The CDR3 runs from the conserved cysteine through the conserved F or W. D genes are given only for firm matches. A row's size may be missing; if present it is once, few, many or a size class.

j_call d_call v_call clone_size cdr3_aa cdr3_nt
TRBJ2-7 NA TRBV7-8 NA CASSLFSLGPGSYEQYF TGTGCCAGCAGCCTGTTCTCATTGGGACCGGGCTCCTACGAGCAGTACTTC
TRBJ2-2 NA TRBV28 NA CASIFGASNTGELFF TGTGCCAGCATCTTCGGGGCCAGTAACACCGGGGAGCTGTTTTTT
TRBJ2-7 TRBD1 TRBV4-1 NA CASRSLPGQVYEQYF TGCGCCAGCCGGTCCCTACCGGGACAGGTTTACGAGCAGTACTTC
TRBJ2-2 TRBD1 TRBV5-4 NA CASSLWGQGAGELFF TGTGCCAGCAGCTTATGGGGACAGGGGGCCGGGGAGCTGTTTTTT
TRBJ2-5 TRBD1 TRBV2 NA CASRREQGRLETQYF TGTGCCAGCAGAAGAGAACAGGGGCGGTTAGAGACCCAGTACTTC
TRBJ2-6 TRBD2 TRBV25-1 NA CASSRGVVGANVLTF TGTGCCAGCAGTCGGGGGGTCGTGGGGGCCAACGTCCTGACTTTC
TRBJ2-7 TRBD1 TRBV19 few CASSTGQGTYEQYF TGTGCCAGTAGCACGGGACAGGGAACCTACGAGCAGTACTTC
TRBJ2-5 NA TRBV4-1 many CASSQESARPRGIETQYF TGCGCCAGCAGCCAAGAGTCCGCCAGACCCAGGGGAATAGAGACCCAGTACTTC
TRBJ1-2 TRBD1 TRBV10-3 NA CAISEGTGGPRGYTF TGTGCCATCAGTGAGGGGACAGGGGGCCCTAGGGGCTACACCTTC
TRBJ2-5 TRBD2 TRBV29-1 NA CSVESGRAQETQYF TGCAGCGTGGAAAGCGGGAGGGCTCAAGAGACCCAGTACTTC
TRBJ2-2 TRBD2 TRBV27 once CASSLWAGGTGELFF TGTGCCAGCAGTTTATGGGCGGGAGGTACCGGGGAGCTGTTTTTT
TRBJ1-1 NA TRBV7-9 few CASSLEGGPNTEAFF TGTGCCAGCAGCTTAGAAGGGGGGCCTAACACTGAAGCTTTCTTT
TRBJ2-1 NA TRBV10-1 NA CASSESGRDNEQFF TGCGCCAGCAGTGAAAGTGGTAGGGACAATGAGCAGTTCTTC
TRBJ2-3 NA TRBV11-1 NA CASSLLWGGDADTQYF TGTGCCAGCAGCTTACTGTGGGGCGGAGACGCAGATACGCAGTATTTT
TRBJ2-3 NA TRBV12-5 NA CASGLYSTDTQYF TGTGCTAGTGGTTTGTACAGCACAGATACGCAGTATTTT
TRBJ2-3 NA TRBV20-1 NA CSARASTQYF TGCAGTGCTAGAGCTTCTACGCAGTATTTT
TRBJ1-5 NA TRBV2 NA CASSVGNQPQHF TGTGCCAGCAGTGTAGGGAATCAGCCCCAGCATTTT
TRBJ2-7 NA TRBV11-2 NA CASSLDLGSGYEQYF TGTGCCAGCAGCTTAGACCTGGGGTCGGGTTACGAGCAGTACTTC
TRBJ2-7 TRBD2 TRBV9 few CASSVGSGNNEQYF TGTGCCAGCAGCGTAGGTAGCGGGAATAACGAGCAGTACTTC
TRBJ1-2 NA TRBV28 NA CASNRGGPNTYYGYTF TGTGCCAGCAACCGCGGAGGTCCCAATACCTACTATGGCTACACCTTC
TRBJ2-3 NA TRBV10-1 few CASSEPGRHTDTQYF TGCGCCAGCAGTGAGCCAGGTAGACACACAGATACGCAGTATTTT
TRBJ1-3 NA TRBV5-1 NA CASSSGETGGNTIYF TGCGCCAGCAGCTCAGGGGAGACTGGTGGAAACACCATATATTTT
TRBJ2-2 TRBD1 TRBV28 NA CASSAGTVGYKSGELFF TGTGCCAGCAGTGCCGGGACAGTCGGGTATAAGTCCGGGGAGCTGTTTTTT
TRBJ2-3 NA TRBV10-3 NA CAANRDLTDTQYF TGTGCCGCTAACAGGGACCTCACAGATACGCAGTATTTT
TRBJ2-2 TRBD2 TRBV4-1 NA CASSRGLAELQGELFF TGCGCCAGCAGCCGGGGACTAGCGGAACTACAGGGGGAGCTGTTTTTT
TRBJ2-6 TRBD1 TRBV28 NA CASSVLQGSNVLTF TGTGCCAGCAGTGTACTACAGGGGTCCAACGTCCTGACTTTC
TRBJ2-2 TRBD1 TRBV18 NA CASSQGTGDTGELFF TGTGCCAGCTCACAAGGGACAGGGGACACCGGGGAGCTGTTTTTT
TRBJ2-5 TRBD2 TRBV7-2 NA CASSNPGTIETQYF TGTGCCAGCAGCAACCCAGGGACTATAGAGACCCAGTACTTC
TRBJ2-7 TRBD1 TRBV28 NA CASRGTGTYEQYF TGTGCCAGCAGAGGGACAGGTACCTACGAGCAGTACTTC
TRBJ1-4 TRBD1 TRBV10-2 NA CASSTGTGGRLFF TGCGCCAGCAGTACCGGGACAGGGGGTAGACTGTTTTTT
TRBJ2-2 TRBD2 TRBV5-4 NA CASSSGLAGEPGELFF TGTGCCAGCAGCTCCGGACTAGCGGGAGAACCAGGGGAGCTGTTTTTT
TRBJ2-4 NA TRBV6-5 NA CASTRGMTKNIQYF TGTGCCAGCACCCGAGGGATGACCAAAAACATTCAGTACTTC
TRBJ2-1 TRBD1 TRBV6-4 NA CASRPGQGREQFF TGTGCCAGCAGGCCGGGACAGGGGCGTGAGCAGTTCTTC
TRBJ2-7 NA TRBV28 NA CASSLNKNEQYF TGTGCCAGCAGTTTAAACAAAAACGAGCAGTACTTC
TRBJ1-2 NA TRBV4-2 NA CASRREVGERGYGYTF TGTGCCAGCAGACGCGAGGTAGGGGAGAGAGGCTATGGCTACACCTTC
TRBJ2-2 NA TRBV28 NA CASSLANTGELFF TGTGCCAGCAGTTTAGCGAACACCGGGGAGCTGTTTTTT
TRBJ2-6 TRBD1 TRBV15 NA CATSSRQGEKSGANVLTF TGTGCCACCAGCAGCCGACAGGGGGAGAAGTCTGGGGCCAACGTCCTGACTTTC
TRBJ2-7 NA TRBV6-5 NA CASSSQYYEQYF TGTGCCAGCAGTTCGCAGTACTACGAGCAGTACTTC
TRBJ2-6 NA TRBV6-1 many CASSEGSGANVLTF TGTGCCAGCAGTGAGGGCTCTGGGGCCAACGTCCTGACTTTC
TRBJ2-2 NA TRBV29-1 NA CSVGGGRGTPGELFF TGCAGCGTTGGAGGTGGACGGGGAACACCCGGGGAGCTGTTTTTT
TRBJ1-5 NA TRBV28 few CASRAGDSNQPQHF TGTGCCAGCAGGGCAGGGGATAGCAATCAGCCCCAGCATTTT
TRBJ2-5 NA TRBV5-1 NA CASSLARSTPGETQYF TGCGCCAGCAGCTTGGCCCGGTCCACCCCGGGAGAGACCCAGTACTTC
TRBJ2-2 TRBD1 TRBV4-1 NA CASSQVGTESGELFF TGCGCCAGCAGCCAAGTCGGGACAGAGTCCGGGGAGCTGTTTTTT
TRBJ1-1 NA TRBV6-1 NA CAGSRSRNTEAFF TGTGCCGGTTCGCGGTCCAGGAACACTGAAGCTTTCTTT
TRBJ2-5 NA TRBV5-4 NA CASRGGAGPRSTQYF TGTGCCAGCAGAGGGGGAGCGGGGCCAAGATCGACCCAGTACTTC
TRBJ1-1 TRBD1 TRBV4-1 NA CASSQAPGQGITTEAFF TGCGCCAGCAGCCAAGCACCCGGACAGGGAATCACTACTGAAGCTTTCTTT
TRBJ2-3 NA TRBV7-8 NA CASRELGAPPDTQYF TGTGCCAGCAGGGAGTTGGGGGCGCCCCCAGATACGCAGTATTTT
TRBJ2-7 TRBD1 TRBV10-3 NA CAIRPTGNGKEQYF TGTGCCATCAGACCGACAGGGAACGGAAAGGAGCAGTACTTC
TRBJ2-5 NA TRBV5-6 NA CASGELDRATQYF TGTGCCAGCGGGGAACTAGACCGGGCGACCCAGTACTTC
TRBJ2-5 TRBD2 TRBV4-1 NA CASSQVITSGRVETQYF TGCGCCAGCAGCCAAGTTATAACTAGCGGGAGGGTGGAGACCCAGTACTTC
TRBJ2-3 NA TRBV29-1 NA CSVRGGADTQYF TGCAGCGTTCGGGGTGGCGCAGATACGCAGTATTTT
TRBJ2-5 NA TRBV9 NA CASSGDWLGEQYF TGTGCCAGCAGCGGGGACTGGCTGGGGGAGCAGTACTTC
TRBJ2-7 TRBD1 TRBV29-1 NA CSVGDRGLSYEQYF TGCAGCGTTGGGGACAGGGGGCTTTCCTACGAGCAGTACTTC
TRBJ1-1 NA TRBV5-1 NA CASSQLIGTAEAFF TGCGCCAGCAGCCAATTAATAGGGACGGCTGAAGCTTTCTTT
TRBJ2-5 NA TRBV2 NA CASGTGETQYF TGTGCCAGCGGAACAGGAGAGACCCAGTACTTC
TRBJ2-1 NA TRBV6-1 NA CASSEDTNSYNEQFF TGTGCCAGCAGTGAAGATACCAACTCCTACAATGAGCAGTTCTTC
TRBJ1-1 NA TRBV21-1 NA CASGPFVVGEAFF TGTGCCAGCGGCCCGTTTGTGGTGGGTGAAGCTTTCTTT
TRBJ1-1 NA TRBV5-1 many CASSFPSEGTEAFF TGCGCCAGCAGCTTTCCTTCAGAAGGCACTGAAGCTTTCTTT
TRBJ1-2 NA TRBV6-5 NA CASSYSWNAFDYGYTF TGTGCCAGCAGTTACTCTTGGAACGCCTTCGACTATGGCTACACCTTC
TRBJ2-7 NA TRBV5-5 once CASSLDLVRSSYEQYF TGTGCCAGCAGCTTGGATCTCGTCAGGAGCTCCTACGAGCAGTACTTC